This TCR beta chain appears in the sequencing data of a study of blood T cell repertoires in COVID-19 (dated by TCRdb to about 2020). In terms of the full investigation: Samples covering the acute and convalescent phases of COVID-19 were provided by collaborators in the United States, Italy and Spain. The material from the prospective study consisted of cDNA or gDNA derived from T cells, B-cell-depleted T cells, or PBMCs. Subjects who had been exposed to COVID-19, were actively infected with it, or had recovered from it provided the deeply sampled blood TCRbeta repertoires that made up the dataset. A freely available public database, intended as a resource for researchers studying the immune response to SARS-CoV-2, is where the repertoires were released. The samples were drawn from two sources: the first 160 participants of the ongoing ImmuneRACE study, and 1,000 to 1,500 subjects contributed by 6 global collaborators. Sample metadata almost always included a de-identified subject ID, COVID-19 status, age in years and sex. Where available, HLA class I and class II types were obtained from metadata supplied by the sample provider rather than from assay-based typing. Broader findings and caveats from the paper: How much clinical and demographic metadata was included differed by source and by participant, and the metadata was provided uncurated.

TCRbeta CDR3 regions were amplified from genomic DNA by means of the immunoSEQ Assay, a bias-controlled multiplex PCR. Per the authors' processing: Nucleated cell counts per sample were estimated from amplification of reference gene primers within the assay. To quantify the absolute abundance of each unique TCRbeta CDR3 rearrangement, sequence reads were collapsed and filtered. Productive Simpson clonality was computed per sample as the square root of Simpson's diversity index over productive rearrangements. As stored in TCRdb, this immuneACCESS dataset retains in-frame rearrangements with V and J assigned. A fraction of the clones does not appear; measured against another copy, unresolved V genes explain less than half of the discrepancy, and the remainder lacks a known reason. V, J and clone size reflect that table, while D and trimming were determined from the DNA. For this sample there are 300,000 to 400,000 clones; approximately 84% appear just once. Jointly, the top ten make up roughly 0.94% of the sample.

In regard to this clone: Its antigen is still unknown. Within one base of it there is no much larger clone, and no base qualities were kept.

V loses 0 bases, J loses 8 bases, and the germline ends lie 17 bases apart. Per the germline V gene, KGHSY is the CDR1 and FQNENV is the CDR2. Its CDR3 holds 16 amino acids, cysteine through phenylalanine. Just CDR3 DNA is preserved here, 48 bases in frame from base 1. Enrolling through a virtual design, the prospective study's participants ranged in age from roughly 18 to 95 years and lived across 24 United States geographic areas. In the prospective study, participants were assigned to cohorts based on the clinical history participants reported in a screening survey and a study questionnaire. Recovered participants in ImmuneRACE Cohort 3 were defined as having two consecutive negative NP/OP PCR tests, clearance from a healthcare professional, or resolution of symptoms. Each participant in the prospective study had whole blood, serum and a nasopharyngeal or oropharyngeal swab collected by mobile phlebotomists. Additional blood draws and questionnaires over an approximately 2-month period could optionally be provided by prospective study participants. Before DNA extraction, prospective study blood samples were shipped either frozen or at room temperature.

The sequence joins TRBV16 to TRBJ1-5; the D gene is perhaps TRBD1, from 5 matching bases. The TCR was taken from a woman aged 25 to 39 who had recovered from COVID-19. Sequencing input: PBMCs or T cells enriched from blood (not recorded which). Here is the DNA: TGTGCCAGCAGCCAATCGATGGGGGGACCCGGGGAGCCCCAGCATTTT. Its protein product is CASSQSMGGPGEPQHF. The entire variable domain, with the stretches around the CDR3 drawn from the reference TRBV16 and TRBJ1-5 proteins, is GEEVAQTPKHLVRGEGQKAKLYCAPIKGHSYVFWYQQVLKNEFKFLISFQNENVFDETGMPKERFSAKCLPNSPCSLEIQATKLEDSAVYFCASSQSMGGPGEPQHFGDGTRLSIL.